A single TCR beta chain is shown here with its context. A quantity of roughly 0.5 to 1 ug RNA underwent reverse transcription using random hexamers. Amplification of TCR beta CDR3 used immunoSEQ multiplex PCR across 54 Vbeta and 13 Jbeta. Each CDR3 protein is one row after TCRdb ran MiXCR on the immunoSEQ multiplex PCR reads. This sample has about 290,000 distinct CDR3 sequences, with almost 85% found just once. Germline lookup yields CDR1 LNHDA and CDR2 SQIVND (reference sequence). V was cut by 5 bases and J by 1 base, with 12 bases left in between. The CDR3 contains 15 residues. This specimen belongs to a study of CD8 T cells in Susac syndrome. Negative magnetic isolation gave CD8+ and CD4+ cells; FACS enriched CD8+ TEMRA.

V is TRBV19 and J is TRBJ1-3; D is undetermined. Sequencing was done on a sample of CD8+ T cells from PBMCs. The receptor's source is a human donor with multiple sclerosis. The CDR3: CASSSDGESGNTIYF. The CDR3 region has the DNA TGTGCCAGTAGTTCAGACGGTGAATCTGGAAACACCATATATTTT.